These 29 T cell receptor beta chains were all obtained from the same sample, sequenced in a study of human T cells and chemical hapten exposure. MiXCR, applied by TCRdb to the RACE reads, yields one record per CDR3 protein. Of 55,000 to 75,000 distinct CDR3 sequences listed, around an eighth were seen once; the top ten hold 2.4%. Described time point: patch test 3, about 24 weeks after DPC sensitization. As for treatment: therapeutic diphenylcyclopropenone sensitization with weekly scalp DPC. Material: whole blood, obtained in connection with sensitization to the hapten diphenylcyclopropenone (DPC). These receptors were collected from a man aged 25 to 45 with alopecia areata. Some clones in this sample may be carry-over from other donors' samples.

The V and J genes are TRBV9 and TRBJ1-2; D is uncertain. CDR3 length equals 12 residues. Trimming left V 4 bases short and J 8 bases short, with 12 bases between. Germline CDR1 is SGDLS and CDR2 is YYNGEE. The CDR3 here is CASSPHYEGYTF. The CDR3 region has the DNA TGTGCCAGCAGCCCCCACTATGAGGGCTACACCTTC.

This clonotype has just a few counts. The chain recombines TRBV20-1 with TRBJ1-6; no reliable D call. Trimming took 2 bases from V and 0 from J, leaving 8 bases between them. This CDR3 is 15 amino acids long. Germline V CDR1 and CDR2: DFQATT, SNEGSKA (reference sequence). CDR3 DNA: TGCAGTGCTAGAATTGAGAGCTCCTATAATTCACCCCTCCACTTT. Encoded protein: CSARIESSYNSPLHF.

The chain employs TRBV5-4 and TRBJ1-5, with 9 bases fitting TRBD1. V gave up 0 bases and J gave up 6 bases; unmatched junction bases: 4. Germline CDR1 is SGHNT and CDR2 is YYREEE (reference sequence). The CDR3 has 15 residues. The CDR3: CASSLDRGLGQPQHF. The DNA for the CDR3 is TGTGCCAGCAGCTTGGACAGGGGGCTAGGTCAGCCCCAGCATTTT.

This clonotype was counted ten times or more. The chain couples TRBV7-3 to TRBJ1-1; a weak D match, TRBD1 (5 bases). Germline V gene sequence: CDR1 SGHTA, CDR2 FQGTGA. The CDR3 runs 13 residues. Deletions cut 0 bases from V and 6 bases from J, with 8 bases between. The CDR3: CASSLTQGAEAFF. The CDR3 DNA reads TGTGCCAGCAGCTTAACCCAAGGGGCTGAAGCTTTCTTT.

The chain is built from TRBV5-5 and TRBJ2-7; D is ambiguous. V dropped 4 bases and J dropped 3 bases, with 8 bases sitting between them. This CDR3 has 12 amino acids. Per the germline V gene, CDR1 is SGHKS and CDR2 is YYEKEE (reference sequence). In DNA form, the CDR3 reads TGTGCCAGCAGCCACGCTAGCTACGAGCAGTACTTC. Residues: CASSHASYEQYF. Full variable domain (outside the CDR3, taken from reference TRBV5-5 and TRBJ2-7): DAGVTQSPTHLIKTRGQQVTLRCSPISGHKSVSWYQQVLGQGPQFIFQYYEKEERGRGNFPDRFSARQFPNYSSELNVNALLLGDSALYLCASSHASYEQYFGPGTRLTVT.

This clonotype was found a few times. V and J are TRBV7-9 and TRBJ1-2, with D perhaps TRBD1 (6 bases). V lost 1 base and J lost 7, with 10 bases in between. The CDR3 spans 13 residues. Germline V gives CDR1 SEHNR, CDR2 FQNEAQ (reference sequence). This CDR3 reads CASSLDPGVGYTF. In DNA, the CDR3 is TGTGCCAGCAGCTTAGATCCAGGGGTTGGCTACACCTTC.

The rearrangement links TRBV20-1 to TRBJ2-1; 9 nucleotides line up with TRBD1. Looked up from germline, CDR1 is DFQATT and CDR2 is SNEGSKA (reference sequence). This CDR3 spans 14 amino acids. The trim removed 2 bases at V and 7 bases at J, leaving 6 bases unmatched. This CDR3 is CSARPFGTGNEQFF. The CDR3 region has the DNA TGCAGTGCTAGACCTTTCGGGACAGGGAATGAGCAGTTCTTC.

The chain recombines TRBV18 with TRBJ2-7; 8 bases are a match to TRBD2. This CDR3 is built from 16 residues. V lost 6 bases, J lost 0 bases, and 10 bases stayed unmatched. Germline CDR1 is KGHSH and CDR2 is LQKENI. The CDR3 spells CASSETLAGLSYEQYF. As DNA, the CDR3 is TGTGCCAGCTCGGAAACGCTAGCGGGTCTCTCCTACGAGCAGTACTTC.

This clonotype was picked up many times. The chain has TRBV27 and TRBJ1-5; the match to TRBD1 covers 8 bases. Per the germline V gene, CDR1 is MNHEY and CDR2 is SMNVEV (reference sequence). The CDR3 covers 14 residues. V gave up 10 bases and J gave up 7 bases; unmatched junction bases: 12. The CDR3 here is CATRTGIEGQPQHF. CDR3 DNA sequence: TGTGCCACCAGGACAGGGATAGAAGGACAGCCCCAGCATTTT.

This clonotype was counted a few times. The chain carries TRBV5-1 and TRBJ1-1; D call uncertain. The CDR3 length is 14 residues. Germline V gives CDR1 SGHRS, CDR2 YFSETQ. V shed 0 bases and J shed 5 bases, with 11 bases lying between them. Here the CDR3 DNA reads TGCGCCAGCAGCTTGGAGGGTGGGATTACTGAAGCTTTCTTT. Translating it yields CASSLEGGITEAFF. Using reference TRBV5-1 and TRBJ1-1 for the parts outside the CDR3, the full variable domain is KAGVTQTPRYLIKTRGQQVTLSCSPISGHRSVSWYQQTPGQGLQFLFEYFSETQRNKGNFPGRFSGRQFSNSRSEMNVSTLELGDSALYLCASSLEGGITEAFFGQGTRLTVV.

This clonotype occurred many times. One end of the junction is discordant with germline, which a read error may explain. The chain couples TRBV5-1 to TRBJ2-7; TRBD2 matches 7 bases. CDR1 and CDR2 (germline): SGHRS, YFSETQ. The CDR3 contains 14 residues. CDR3 in DNA: TGCGGCAGCAGCCCCCGGGGAGGGGCTTACGAGCAGTACTTC. Residues: CGSSPRGGAYEQYF.

This clonotype was picked up many times. V is TRBV7-9 and J is TRBJ1-6, with D hard to call. There are 14 residues in the CDR3. Trimming removed 1 base at V and 5 bases at J, with 6 bases between. CDR1 is SEHNR and CDR2 is FQNEAQ in the germline V gene (reference sequence). In DNA, the CDR3 is TGTGCCAGCAGCTTAGGTCAGGATAATTCACCCCTCCACTTT. Its translation: CASSLGQDNSPLHF.

In this sample, this clonotype turned up many times. The chain combines TRBV7-9 with TRBJ1-1; 10 bases match TRBD1. The CDR3 spans 13 residues. The germline gives CDR1 SEHNR, CDR2 FQNEAQ (reference sequence). V shed 5 bases, J shed 8 bases, and the junction held 5 bases outside the gene matches. In DNA form, the CDR3 reads TGTGCCAGCAGCCTAGGACAGGGGGGCGAAGCTTTCTTT. Protein sequence: CASSLGQGGEAFF.

This clonotype was counted between two and nine times. The CDR3, as DNA: TGTGCCAGCAGCTTAACCTTGAACACTGAAGCTTTCTTT. Protein sequence: CASSLTLNTEAFF. V and J are TRBV7-8 and TRBJ1-1; D unclear. This CDR3 is 13 amino acids long. The V gene's germline CDR1 is SGHVS and CDR2 FQNEAQ. V lost 2 bases to trimming and J lost 0 bases, with 4 bases between them.

This clonotype was observed at least ten times. CDR3: CASSVGPGSNQPQHF. The CDR3 DNA follows: TGTGCCAGCAGCGTAGGGCCGGGCAGCAATCAGCCCCAGCATTTT. This chain joins TRBV9 and TRBJ1-5; D gene unclear. Trimming shortened V by 0 bases and J by 1 base, and 8 bases separated the two germline ends. CDR1 is SGDLS, CDR2 YYNGEE, per germline. This CDR3 has 15 amino acids.

In the case of this clonotype: In this CDR3 the conserved last residue, phenylalanine or tryptophan, is missing, so a read error is likely. The V call is TRBV5-4, the J call TRBJ2-2; D is unresolved. V was pared by 0 bases and J by 4 bases, with 13 bases between. CDR1 SGHNT and CDR2 YYREEE come from the germline V gene (reference sequence). The CDR3 is 16 residues long. CDR3 protein: CASSLGLKAGTGELFS. DNA of the CDR3: TGTGCCAGCAGCTTGGGATTGAAGGCCGGCACCGGGGAGCTGTTTTCT.

The chain couples TRBV7-8 to TRBJ1-1; D not certain. Per germline, CDR1 SGHVS and CDR2 FQNEAQ. The V end lost 2 bases, the J end lost 4 bases, and 20 bases lay between the germline ends. The CDR3 spans 17 residues. The CDR3 loop reads CASSLQMGSLMSTEAFF. The CDR3, as DNA: TGTGCCAGCAGCTTACAGATGGGGTCCCTCATGAGCACTGAAGCTTTCTTT.

The V call is TRBV27, the J call TRBJ2-2; no clear D gene. This CDR3 comprises 14 residues. CDR1 is MNHEY, CDR2 SMNVEV, per germline (reference sequence). Trimming took off 6 bases at V and 7 bases at J, with 15 bases between the two ends. CDR3 loop: CASSLLLFGGELFF. CDR3 nucleotide sequence: TGTGCCAGCAGCCTTCTCTTATTCGGCGGGGAGCTGTTTTTT.

This clonotype was counted ten times or more. The chain links TRBV27 to TRBJ1-2; D uncertain. With 0 bases removed from V and 7 bases from J, the gap between germline ends came to 18 bases. Germline V gives CDR1 MNHEY, CDR2 SMNVEV (reference sequence). This CDR3 spans 16 amino acids. For the CDR3, the DNA is TGTGCCAGCAGTTTATCCGGAGACTCACTTTATGGTGGCTACACCTTC. Protein: CASSLSGDSLYGGYTF.

V is TRBV5-1 and J is TRBJ2-7; D is tentatively TRBD1 or TRBD2 (5 bases each). Germline V CDR1 and CDR2: SGHRS, YFSETQ. V was cut by 4 bases and J by 1 base, with 12 bases left in between. The CDR3 extends over 14 amino acids. The CDR3 nucleotides are TGCGCCAGCAGCCGGGGACGGATTTCCTACGAGCAGTACTTC. Its translation is CASSRGRISYEQYF. The whole variable domain, filled in from reference TRBV5-1 and TRBJ2-7, reads KAGVTQTPRYLIKTRGQQVTLSCSPISGHRSVSWYQQTPGQGLQFLFEYFSETQRNKGNFPGRFSGRQFSNSRSEMNVSTLELGDSALYLCASSRGRISYEQYFGPGTRLTVT.

This clonotype was detected only a few times. The V call is TRBV15, the J call TRBJ2-5, with D maybe TRBD1 (6 bases). With 5 bases removed from V and 3 bases from J, the gap between germline ends came to 7 bases. The germline V gene encodes CDR1 LNHNV and CDR2 YYDKDF (reference sequence). The CDR3 runs to 12 residues. The CDR3 DNA sequence: TGTGCCACCAGCCGGACAGAAGAGACCCAGTACTTC. Residues: CATSRTEETQYF. The full variable domain, rest sourced from reference TRBV15 and TRBJ2-5, is DAMVIQNPRYQVTQFGKPVTLSCSQTLNHNVMYWYQQKSSQAPKLLFHYYDKDFNNEADTPDNFQSRRPNTSFCFLDIRSPGLGDTAMYLCATSRTEETQYFGPGTRLLVL.

This rearrangement joins TRBV19 to TRBJ2-1, with a tentative D call TRBD2 (7 bases). The germline V gene encodes CDR1 LNHDA and CDR2 SQIVND (reference sequence). With 6 bases removed from V and 4 bases from J, the gap between germline ends came to 19 bases. The CDR3 is made up of 16 amino acids. The CDR3 DNA is TGTGCCAGTAGAACCGGACCCGGGGGGCCATACAATGAGCAGTTCTTC. Encoded protein: CASRTGPGGPYNEQFF.

This clonotype was seen at least ten times. CDR3 amino acids: CASSPGSRDEQYF. CDR3 nucleotides: TGTGCCAGCTCACCAGGAAGTCGGGACGAGCAGTACTTC. V is TRBV18 and J is TRBJ2-7; the D is unclear. Looked up from germline, CDR1 is KGHSH and CDR2 is LQKENI. V was pared by 2 bases and J by 5 bases, with 10 bases between. The CDR3 spans 13 residues.

This clonotype was counted between two and nine times. V gene TRBV12-3 or TRBV12-4 combines with J gene TRBJ2-5; a weak D match, TRBD2 (5 bases). The V and J ends lost 9 bases and 1 base respectively, with 12 bases between them. This CDR3 is 13 amino acids long. The CDR3 nucleotides are TGTGCCAGTCGGAGAGGGATCCAAGAGACCCAGTACTTC. It yields the protein CASRRGIQETQYF.

This clonotype was seen only a few times. The chain links TRBV7-2 to TRBJ1-4; D gene uncertain. The CDR3 runs 13 residues. Trimming stripped 0 bases from V and 8 bases from J, with 7 bases between. The germline CDR1 and CDR2 sequences are SGHTA and FQGNSA. The CDR3 sequence: CASSLAGAEKLFF. CDR3 coding DNA: TGTGCCAGCAGCTTAGCAGGAGCAGAAAAACTGTTTTTT.

The V gene is TRBV7-6, the J gene TRBJ1-2; D unclear. The germline gives CDR1 SGHVS, CDR2 FNYEAQ. The CDR3 has 13 amino acids. V was clipped by 5 bases and J by 2 bases, with 9 bases between them. CDR3 sequence reads: CASSPQENYGYTF. CDR3 in DNA: TGTGCCAGCAGCCCCCAGGAAAACTATGGCTACACCTTC.

The chain combines TRBV29-1 with TRBJ2-3; possible D gene TRBD1, 5 bases. The CDR3 spans 13 residues. CDR1 SQVTM and CDR2 ANQGSEA come from the germline V gene. V shed 2 bases and J shed 6 bases, with 12 bases lying between them. The CDR3 DNA follows: TGCAGCGTTGAATCGGCAGGGCGCGATACGCAGTATTTT. Its translation: CSVESAGRDTQYF.

This clonotype was seen many times. The V gene is TRBV7-9, the J gene TRBJ1-1; unclear D gene. Trimming cost V 5 bases and J 0 bases, with 13 bases left between them. This CDR3 is built from 15 residues. Looked up from germline, CDR1 is SEHNR and CDR2 is FQNEAQ (reference sequence). The CDR3 loop is CASSPVLAMNTEAFF. CDR3 bases: TGTGCCAGCAGCCCCGTGCTTGCGATGAACACTGAAGCTTTCTTT. Looking up the rest from reference TRBV7-9 and TRBJ1-1 gives the full variable domain: DTGVSQNPRHKITKRGQNVTFRCDPISEHNRLYWYRQTLGQGPEFLTYFQNEAQLEKSRLLSDRFSAERPKGSFSTLEIQRTEQGDSAMYLCASSPVLAMNTEAFFGQGTRLTVV.

The CDR3 coding sequence is TGTGCCAGCAGCCCAGAACTGAACACTGAAGCTTTCTTT. The encoded protein is CASSPELNTEAFF. J is TRBJ1-1 and V is TRBV5-4, with D uncertain. V lost 4 bases and J lost 0, with 7 bases in between. Germline V gene lookup returns CDR1 SGHNT and CDR2 YYREEE (reference sequence). The CDR3 loop spans 13 amino acids.